These 30 T cell receptor beta chains came from one sample sequenced in a study of OX40 agonist ivuxolimab in advanced cancers. Repertoires were generated with immunoSEQ multiplex PCR, while TCRdb's copy carries only in-frame clones and drops some. The table records approximately 40,000 clones, approximately 90% of them present only once. Sequences were derived from CD4+ or CD8+ T cells sorted from blood, sampled in a trial of the OX40 agonist ivuxolimab. The receptors originated from an adult with an advanced solid tumor such as melanoma, head and neck, liver or kidney cancer.

V and J are TRBV29-1 and TRBJ2-1; 8 nucleotides match TRBD1. The V and J ends lost 7 bases and 7 bases, in that order; junction bases with no gene match: 6. This CDR3 spans 12 amino acids. From germline, CDR1 is SQVTM and CDR2 ANQGSEA. The CDR3 DNA reads TGCAGCGGGGGACAGGTGGGAAATGAGCAGTTCTTC. Encoded protein: CSGGQVGNEQFF.

This chain connects TRBV5-4 to TRBJ2-7; 8 bases agree with TRBD1. The CDR3 is 14 amino acids. Germline V gives CDR1 SGHNT, CDR2 YYREEE (reference sequence). CDR3 coding DNA: TGTGCCAGCAGTTTGGACAGGGATTCCTACGAGCAGTACGTC. Translation: CASSLDRDSYEQYV.

The chain links TRBV7-9 to TRBJ2-1; perhaps D is TRBD1 or TRBD2 (5 bases each). Trimming left V 5 bases short and J 4 bases short, with 15 bases between. This CDR3 has 15 residues. Germline CDR1 SEHNR, CDR2 FQNEAQ (reference sequence). The CDR3 here is CASSPLGAKYNEQFF. The CDR3 DNA follows: TGTGCCAGCAGCCCTCTCGGGGCTAAATACAATGAGCAGTTCTTC.

The CDR3, as DNA: TGTGCCAGCAGCACCGCCGGGGGCGAGCAGTACGTC. Its protein is CASSTAGGEQYV. The chain recombines TRBV14 with TRBJ2-7; TRBD2 is a possible D gene (6 bases). The CDR3 runs 12 residues. Between the trimmed V and J ends, which lost 5 bases and 6 bases, there was a span of 11 bases. The germline gives CDR1 SGHDN, CDR2 FVKESK.

This sequence joins TRBV4-3 and TRBJ1-2, with D possibly matching TRBD1 (6 bases). V dropped 1 base and J dropped 3 bases, with 15 bases sitting between them. CDR3 length equals 16 residues. CDR1 and CDR2 (germline): LGHNA, YSLEER. CDR3 DNA: TGCGCCAGCAGCCAAGGGGTCCGGGGGCCCTACTATGGCTACACCTTC. Translating it yields CASSQGVRGPYYGYTF.

The chain couples TRBV28 to TRBJ2-7; 7 bases line up with TRBD2. The germline gives CDR1 MDHEN, CDR2 SYDVKM. The CDR3 has 14 residues. V lost 2 bases and J lost 0; bases outside the gene matches: 1. The CDR3, as DNA: TGTGCCAGCAGTTTAGGGACTATCTCCTACGAGCAGTACTTC. This sequence encodes CASSLGTISYEQYF.

This chain uses TRBV30 with TRBJ1-1; unclear D gene. Deletions cut 0 bases from V and 0 bases from J, with 5 bases between. This CDR3 spans 13 amino acids. Germline assignment: CDR1 GTSNPN and CDR2 SVGIG (reference sequence). CDR3 nucleotide sequence: TGTGCCTGGAGTGTCGCGTTGAACACTGAAGCTTTCTTT. Translation gives CAWSVALNTEAFF.

To note about this clone: An end of the junction does not agree with germline; a read error may underlie this. This CDR3 is CAIPRGDTPSDYGYTF. The CDR3 DNA is TGTGCCATTCCGCGGGGGGACACCCCGAGTGACTACGGCTACACCTTC. The chain combines TRBV7-9 with TRBJ1-2; D may be TRBD1 (6 bases). Germline assignment: CDR1 SEHNR and CDR2 FQNEAQ (reference sequence). This CDR3 contains 16 residues.

This clone appeared a single time. This rearrangement joins TRBV7-6 to TRBJ2-1; 11 nucleotides match TRBD2. V gave up 4 bases and J gave up 7 bases; unmatched junction bases: 6. The CDR3 runs 15 residues. Germline CDR1 SGHVS, CDR2 FNYEAQ. CDR3 nucleotide sequence: TGTGCCAGCAGCTCCGGGACTAGCGGCTTAAATGAGCAGTTCTTC. It specifies CASSSGTSGLNEQFF.

This clone was seen only a few times. The rearrangement joins TRBV19 to TRBJ1-5; D may be TRBD1 (5 bases). Germline V gives CDR1 LNHDA, CDR2 SQIVND (reference sequence). CDR3 length: 12 amino acids. The V gene lost 6 bases and the J gene lost 6 bases, with 9 bases spanning the gap. In DNA, the CDR3 is TGTGCCAGTAGAACAGGCGGTCAGCCCCAGCATTTT. Translating it yields CASRTGGQPQHF.

V gene TRBV7-9 combines with J gene TRBJ2-1; 12 bases are shared with TRBD2. The germline V gene encodes CDR1 SEHNR and CDR2 FQNEAQ (reference sequence). V lost 6 bases and J lost 6; bases outside the gene matches: 3. The CDR3 loop spans 14 amino acids. CDR3 amino acids: CASSRLAGVNEQFF. CDR3 DNA sequence: TGTGCCAGCAGTCGACTAGCGGGAGTCAATGAGCAGTTCTTC.

As concerns this clone: Sequence at one end of the junction differs from germline and may be a read error. DNA for the CDR3: TGTGCTAGCAGCTCCAACAGTTACACAGATACGCAGTATTTT. Translating it yields CASSSNSYTDTQYF. V gene TRBV7-7 combines with J gene TRBJ2-3; D gene ambiguous. The CDR3 is made up of 14 amino acids. Per germline, CDR1 SSHAT and CDR2 FNYEAQ (reference sequence).

The chain is built from TRBV5-1 and TRBJ1-1; TRBD1 matches 9 bases. Germline V gives CDR1 SGHRS, CDR2 YFSETQ. This CDR3 has 14 residues. V lost 8 bases and J lost 4; bases outside the gene matches: 9. This CDR3 is CASRGGTGSTEAFF. CDR3 nucleotides: TGCGCCAGTAGGGGTGGGACAGGGTCCACTGAAGCTTTCTTT.

V and J are TRBV2 and TRBJ1-5; no reliable D call. This CDR3 comprises 14 residues. Germline V gene data show CDR1 as SNHLY and CDR2 as FYNNEI. V dropped 6 bases and J dropped 0 bases, with 9 bases sitting between them. The CDR3 loop reads CASRAVYSNQPQHF. The CDR3 DNA reads as TGTGCCAGCAGGGCAGTTTATAGCAATCAGCCCCAGCATTTT.

This chain connects TRBV9 to TRBJ2-1; 11 bases line up with TRBD2. This CDR3 region has 16 residues. Germline CDR1 reads SGDLS; CDR2 reads YYNGEE. The J segment lost 7 bases and the V segment lost 0 bases, leaving 6 bases of the junction unmatched. CDR3 bases: TGTGCCAGCAGCGTAGATAGCGGGAGGGCCGGAAATGAGCAGTTCTTC. Translating it yields CASSVDSGRAGNEQFF.

This clone was found a few times. The rearrangement joins TRBV27 to TRBJ1-4, with 8 positions matching TRBD1. The CDR3 spans 16 residues. Germline V lookup: CDR1 MNHEY, CDR2 SMNVEV (reference sequence). V was pared by 6 bases and J by 1 base, with 7 bases of the junction left unmatched. CDR3 residues: CASSWTGRKTNEKLFF. For the CDR3, the DNA is TGTGCCAGCAGCTGGACAGGGCGGAAAACTAATGAAAAACTGTTTTTT.

This clone has just a few counts. V is TRBV10-1 and J is TRBJ2-7; possibly TRBD2 for D (5 bases). From germline, CDR1 is WNHNN and CDR2 SYGVQD (reference sequence). V was pared by 3 bases and J by 5 bases, with 5 bases between. This CDR3 has 11 amino acids. The CDR3 is CASSDGNEQYF. CDR3 sequence (DNA): TGCGCCAGCAGTGACGGGAACGAGCAGTACTTC.

This clone came up once. This chain links TRBV2 with TRBJ2-7; D is uncertain. Trimming pared 4 bases from V and 3 bases from J, leaving 7 bases between. This CDR3 comprises 12 residues. Germline loops: CDR1 SNHLY, CDR2 FYNNEI. This chain's CDR3 is CASSVGSYEQYV. CDR3 nucleotides: TGTGCCAGCAGTGTCGGTAGCTACGAGCAGTACGTC.

The rearrangement uses TRBV28 and TRBJ1-5; D ambiguous. The CDR3 covers 14 residues. In germline, CDR1 is MDHEN, CDR2 SYDVKM. V was pared by 2 bases and J by 3 bases, with 8 bases between. The CDR3: CASSLIPLNQPQHF. The CDR3 DNA follows: TGTGCCAGCAGTTTAATCCCCCTCAATCAGCCCCAGCATTTT. Combining the CDR3 with reference TRBV28 and TRBJ1-5 gives the whole variable domain DVKVTQSSRYLVKRTGEKVFLECVQDMDHENMFWYRQDPGLGLRLIYFSYDVKMKEKGDIPEGYSVSREKKERFSLILESASTNQTSMYLCASSLIPLNQPQHFGDGTRLSIL.

The rearrangement joins TRBV9 to TRBJ2-3; D is perhaps TRBD2 (6 bases). The CDR3 totals 14 residues. Germline assignment: CDR1 SGDLS and CDR2 YYNGEE. The V gene lost 4 bases and the J gene lost 8 bases, with 17 bases spanning the gap. The CDR3 DNA reads as TGTGCCAGCAGCCCAGGGACTTCCCAGGGTACGCAGTATTTT. Translated, it gives CASSPGTSQGTQYF.

The chain has TRBV28 and TRBJ1-2; a weak D match, TRBD1 (6 bases). Germline CDR1 MDHEN, CDR2 SYDVKM. Trimming removed 6 bases at V and 6 bases at J, with 23 bases between. This CDR3 comprises 16 residues. The CDR3 reads CASRPDRSSYMHGYTF. The CDR3 nucleotides read TGTGCCAGCAGACCAGACAGGTCCAGTTATATGCATGGCTACACCTTC.

This chain connects TRBV9 to TRBJ1-3; TRBD1 matches 8 bases. Germline CDR1 is SGDLS and CDR2 is YYNGEE. With 2 bases clipped from V and 0 bases from J, the junction kept 1 base outside the gene matches. This CDR3 spans 15 amino acids. The CDR3 DNA is TGTGCCAGCAGCGTGACAGGGGCCTCTGGAAACACCATATATTTT. Translation: CASSVTGASGNTIYF.

The chain couples TRBV29-1 to TRBJ2-3; no clear D gene. Per germline, CDR1 SQVTM and CDR2 ANQGSEA. The CDR3 is made up of 14 amino acids. Trimming cost V 0 bases and J 2 bases, with 9 bases left between them. The CDR3 here is CSVEESSSTDTQYF. The CDR3 nucleotides are TGCAGCGTTGAAGAATCCTCGTCCACAGATACGCAGTATTTT.

The chain combines TRBV7-6 with TRBJ2-7; D is uncertain. The V end lost 0 bases, the J end lost 0 bases, and 6 bases lay between the germline ends. There are 14 residues in the CDR3. CDR1 is SGHVS and CDR2 is FNYEAQ in the germline V gene. The CDR3: CASSLAGTSYEQYF. In DNA form, the CDR3 reads TGTGCCAGCAGCTTAGCGGGTACCTCCTACGAGCAGTACTTC. The whole variable domain, filled in from reference TRBV7-6 and TRBJ2-7, reads GAGVSQSPRYKVTKRGQDVALRCDPISGHVSLYWYRQALGQGPEFLTYFNYEAQQDKSGLPNDRFSAERPEGSISTLTIQRTEQRDSAMYRCASSLAGTSYEQYFGPGTRLTVT.

This clone has a single count. The chain joins TRBV7-9 to TRBJ1-2; 11 bases align to TRBD1. The trim removed 1 base at V and 4 bases at J, leaving 5 bases unmatched. The CDR3 spans 16 residues. CDR1 and CDR2 from the germline V gene are SEHNR and FQNEAQ (reference sequence). CDR3 sequence (DNA): TGTGCCAGCAGCTTAGGGGGGACAGGGGGAGGCTATGGCTACACCTTC. This translates into CASSLGGTGGGYGYTF.

This chain links TRBV9 with TRBJ1-2; D unclear. Between the trimmed V and J ends, which lost 4 bases and 3 bases, there was a span of 16 bases. The CDR3 spans 15 residues. The V gene's germline CDR1 is SGDLS and CDR2 YYNGEE. CDR3 bases: TGTGCCAGCAGCTCCCCCGGCCGCGAATACTATGGCTACACCTTC. This codes for CASSSPGREYYGYTF.

The V call is TRBV9, the J call TRBJ1-4; 9 positions match TRBD1. The length of the CDR3 is 16 residues. The V gene end was trimmed by 2 bases and the J gene end by 7 bases; junction bases not matched to a gene: 9. CDR1 SGDLS and CDR2 YYNGEE come from the germline V gene. The CDR3 bases are TGTGCCAGCAGCGTCTCACAGGGGGCCGCTACTGAAAAACTGTTTTTT. As protein: CASSVSQGAATEKLFF.

The chain uses TRBV11-2 and TRBJ1-4; no definite D call. The germline gives CDR1 SGHAT, CDR2 FQNNGV. The CDR3 extends over 16 amino acids. Trimming shortened V by 3 bases and J by 7 bases, and 18 bases separated the two germline ends. CDR3 region: CASSLGRQTRAEKLFF. CDR3 nucleotides: TGTGCCAGCAGCTTGGGTCGACAAACTCGGGCTGAAAAACTGTTTTTT.

The V and J genes are TRBV7-9 and TRBJ1-2; 7 bases agree with TRBD1. The length of the CDR3 is 15 residues. Trimming took 5 bases from V and 4 from J; bases not matched to a gene: 10. The germline V gene encodes CDR1 SEHNR and CDR2 FQNEAQ (reference sequence). This CDR3 is CASSLKDRVGYGYTF. In DNA, the CDR3 is TGTGCCAGCAGCCTCAAAGACAGGGTTGGCTATGGCTACACCTTC.

The genes are TRBV10-3 and TRBJ1-2; a weak D match, TRBD1 (5 bases). Germline V gene lookup returns CDR1 ENHRY and CDR2 SYGVKD. Trimming shortened V by 1 base and J by 1 base, and 7 bases separated the two germline ends. The CDR3 totals 14 residues. CDR3 residues: CAISELRGNYGYTF. The CDR3 DNA sequence: TGTGCCATCAGTGAGTTGAGGGGTAACTATGGCTACACCTTC.